This T cell receptor (beta chain) was sequenced for a study of CD8 T cells in ankylosing spondylitis. There are 12 residues in the CDR3. Germline V CDR1 and CDR2: SGHTA, FQGNSA. V gave up 7 bases and J gave up 8 bases, with 14 bases separating them. The study's findings and limits: Within ankylosing spondylitis blood, a TCR beta motif made up of seven or eight highly homologous variants appeared to be characteristic.

TCRdb redid the calling of the 5' RACE reads with MiXCR, one entry per CDR3 protein. The table includes some 840,000 distinct CDR3 sequences, 12% detected once. With respect to this clonotype: Its antigen is still unknown.

Sequencing input: blood, either unsorted or a sorted T cell fraction (not recorded which). The chain has TRBV7-2 and TRBJ1-2; D perhaps matches TRBD1 (5 bases). The clonotype comes from a male donor with ankylosing spondylitis. CDR3 region: CASTGVWDGYTF. The CDR3, as DNA: TGTGCCAGCACCGGAGTGTGGGACGGCTACACCTTC. Combining the CDR3 with reference TRBV7-2 and TRBJ1-2 gives the whole variable domain GAGVSQSPSNKVTEKGKDVELRCDPISGHTALYWYRQSLGQGLEFLIYFQGNSAPDKSGLPSDRFSAERTGGSVSTLTIQRTQQEDSAVYLCASTGVWDGYTFGSGTRLTVV.